This T cell receptor beta chain was identified during a study of cytomegalovirus exposure and HLA in healthy donors. This clone was observed once. With V trimmed by 0 bases and J by 1 base, 9 bases remained unmatched. CDR1 and CDR2 from the germline V gene are GTSNPN and SVGIG (reference sequence). The CDR3 totals 18 residues. The PCR had 60 Vbeta and 13 Jbeta primers. Here immunoSEQ multiplex PCR was the method, and the copy in TCRdb shows in-frame clones only, minus some. Here the sample spans 46,000 or so clones, roughly 64% being singletons. Sample: PBMCs. The TCR originated in a man aged 55 to 69 in good health and CMV-seropositive. The chain couples TRBV30 to TRBJ2-5, with 12 bases aligning to TRBD2. The CDR3 reads CAWSVTRTSGVIQETQYF. CDR3 in DNA: TGTGCCTGGAGTGTAACGCGGACTAGCGGGGTGATCCAAGAGACCCAGTACTTC.